Described below is a single T cell receptor beta chain sequence and its context. Its specificity is not known. These data come from a study of T cell responses to AZD1222 COVID-19 vaccine. Study-wide background: Investigators merged groups given second doses at roughly 4 or roughly 12 weeks.

The method was immunoSEQ multiplex PCR; TCRdb's version includes in-frame clones alone and lacks a portion of them. The table shows 84,000 or so clones, with approximately 89% occurring only once. After removal of 4 bases from V and 2 bases from J, the junction contained 6 bases not matched to a gene. The V gene's germline CDR1 is SGHDT and CDR2 YYEEEE. The CDR3 consists of 16 residues. Findings and limits, study-wide: At study baseline, merely six AZD1222 recipients were seropositive. Repertoires were obtained only post-peak T cell response.

The origin of this receptor is an adult in good health. The chain employs TRBV5-6 and TRBJ2-2; 9 nucleotides line up with TRBD2. The sample in question was peripheral blood, obtained on day 0 of AZD1222 vaccination. The CDR3 reads CASSPLTSGNTGELFF. CDR3 in DNA: TGTGCCAGCAGCCCTCTGACTAGCGGTAACACCGGGGAGCTGTTTTTT.